This T cell receptor beta chain was captured by sequencing in a study of T cell responses to AZD1222 COVID-19 vaccine. Only one count was recorded for this clone. Antigen specificity is unknown. The V gene lost 3 bases and the J gene lost 6 bases, with 11 bases spanning the gap. CDR1 is SGHTA and CDR2 is FQGTGA in the germline V gene. The CDR3 is made up of 13 amino acids. Clones were read by immunoSEQ multiplex PCR, and TCRdb kept only the in-frame ones, dropping some. The table has about 92,000 clones, 91% seen once. Findings and caveats of the study: Unmutated variant regions are reportedly targeted by nearly half of spike-specific TCRs. Clonal diversity may have been underestimated in mostly white British donors.

The chain joins TRBV7-3 to TRBJ2-5, with D perhaps being TRBD1 or TRBD2 (5 bases each). The sequences come from peripheral blood, collected on day 0 of AZD1222 vaccination. The receptor was isolated from an adult in good health. The CDR3 DNA follows: TGTGCCAGCAGCTTGGGGACCTTGAAGACCCAGTACTTC. Translation gives CASSLGTLKTQYF. Filled out from reference TRBV7-3 and TRBJ2-5, the complete variable domain reads GAGVSQTPSNKVTEKGKYVELRCDPISGHTALYWYRQSLGQGPEFLIYFQGTGAADDSGLPNDRFFAVRPEGSVSTLKIQRTERGDSAVYLCASSLGTLKTQYFGPGTRLLVL.